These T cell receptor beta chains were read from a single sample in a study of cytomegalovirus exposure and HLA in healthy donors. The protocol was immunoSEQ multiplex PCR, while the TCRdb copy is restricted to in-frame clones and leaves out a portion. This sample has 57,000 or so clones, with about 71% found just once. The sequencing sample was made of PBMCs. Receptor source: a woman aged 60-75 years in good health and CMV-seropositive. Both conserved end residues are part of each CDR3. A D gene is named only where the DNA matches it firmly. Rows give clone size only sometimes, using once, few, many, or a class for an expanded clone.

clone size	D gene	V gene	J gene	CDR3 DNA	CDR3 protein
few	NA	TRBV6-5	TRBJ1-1	TGTGCCAGCAGTTACTCGAGCACTGAAGCTTTCTTT	CASSYSSTEAFF
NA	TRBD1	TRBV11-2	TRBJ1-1	TGTGCCAGCAGGGTCGGACAGGCGAGGGCTTTCTTT	CASRVGQARAFF
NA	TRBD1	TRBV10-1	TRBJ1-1	TGCGCCAGCAGTTCAGCGGACAGGACGATCATGAACACTGAAGCTTTCTTT	CASSSADRTIMNTEAFF
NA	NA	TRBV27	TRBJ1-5	TGTGCCTTTTGGGGGGGCAGGGGAGTACATTTT	CAFWGGRGVHF
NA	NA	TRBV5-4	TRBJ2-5	TGTGCCAGCAGCTTGGGAGGTGGGGAGACCCAGTACTTC	CASSLGGGETQYF
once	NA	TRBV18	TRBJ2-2	TGTGCCAGCTCACCACCAAGCAACACCGGGGAGCTGTTTTTT	CASSPPSNTGELFF
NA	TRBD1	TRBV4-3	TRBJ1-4	TGCGCCAGCAGCCGGACAGGGGGCTCAAATGAAAAACTGTTTTTT	CASSRTGGSNEKLFF
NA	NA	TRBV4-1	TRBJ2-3	TGCGCCAGCAGCCAACCGAGAGATACGCAGTATTTT	CASSQPRDTQYF
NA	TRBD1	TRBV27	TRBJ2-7	TGTGCCAGCAGTTTACGCGGGACAGGGGACGAGCAGTACTTC	CASSLRGTGDEQYF
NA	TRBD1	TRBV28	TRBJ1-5	TGTGCCAGCAGCACAACAGGGGTGGGAAATCAGCCCCAGCATTTT	CASSTTGVGNQPQHF
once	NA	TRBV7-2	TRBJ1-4	TGTGCCAGCAGCTCCCAGGGGGAAAAACTGTTTTTT	CASSSQGEKLFF
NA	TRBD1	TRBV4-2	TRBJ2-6	TGTGCCAGCAGTGGGGGGACAGGAGACTCTGGGGCCAACGTCCTGACTTTC	CASSGGTGDSGANVLTF
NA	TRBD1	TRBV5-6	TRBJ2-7	TGTGCCAGCAGCTTTCTCCGGACAGGGGGCTTCGAGCAGTACTTC	CASSFLRTGGFEQYF
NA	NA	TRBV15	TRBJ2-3	TGTGCCACCTGGAAGGGGGAAGTCGATACGCAGTATTTT	CATWKGEVDTQYF
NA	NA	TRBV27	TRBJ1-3	TGTGCCAGCAGTACAGGAGTCGGAAACACCATATATTTT	CASSTGVGNTIYF
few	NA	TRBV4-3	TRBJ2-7	TGCGCCAGCAGCCCCGGACTTGGAATATACGAGCAGTACTTC	CASSPGLGIYEQYF
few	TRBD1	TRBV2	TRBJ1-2	TGTGCCAGCAGTGATATCACGTGGACAGGCCCAGAGGGCTACACCTTC	CASSDITWTGPEGYTF
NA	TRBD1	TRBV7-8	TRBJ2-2	TGTGCCAGCAGCTTAGGGGACAGGGAGGCCGGGGAGCTGTTTTTT	CASSLGDREAGELFF
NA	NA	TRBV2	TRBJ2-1	TGTGCCAGCCAGGGCTGGTTCGCCGATACAATCAAGGATGAGCAGTTCTTC	CASQGWFADTIKDEQFF
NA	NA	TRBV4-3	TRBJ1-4	TGCGCCAGCAGCCAAGATGGAGGGACTCATAATGAAAAACTGTTTTTT	CASSQDGGTHNEKLFF
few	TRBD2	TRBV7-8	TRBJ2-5	TGTGCCAGCAGCCCTGGACTAGCGGGGGTACAAGAGACCCAGTACTTC	CASSPGLAGVQETQYF
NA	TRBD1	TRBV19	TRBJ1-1	TGTGCCAGTAGGGCCGCGGACAGGGGGCGCGACACTGAAGCTTTCTTT	CASRAADRGRDTEAFF
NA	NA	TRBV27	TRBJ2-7	TGTGCCAGCAGTAACAGATTTAACGAGCAGTACTTC	CASSNRFNEQYF